This TCR beta chain was recorded in a study of CD8 T cells in Susac syndrome. V dropped 2 bases and J dropped 0; count of bases not matched to a gene: 7. This CDR3 is built from 16 residues. CDR1 is MDHEN and CDR2 is SYDVKM in the germline V gene. CD8+ and CD4+ T cells from blood underwent TCR beta sequencing. After extraction with the RNeasy kit, about 0.5 to 1 ug of the RNA was reverse transcribed using random hexamers. The authors amplified TCR beta CDR3 across 54 Vbeta and 13 Jbeta using immunoSEQ multiplex PCR. TCRdb reprocessed the immunoSEQ multiplex PCR reads with MiXCR, giving one entry per CDR3 protein. The data show around 70,000 distinct CDR3 sequences, about 94% seen once.

Sequencing input: CD8+ T cells from PBMCs. The receptor's source is a human donor with multiple sclerosis. This chain links TRBV28 with TRBJ2-7, with 7 nucleotides matching TRBD1. CDR3 protein: CASSLSMGQPSYEQYF. The CDR3 bases are TGTGCCAGCAGTTTAAGTATGGGACAGCCCTCCTACGAGCAGTACTTC. The whole variable domain, filled in from reference TRBV28 and TRBJ2-7, reads DVKVTQSSRYLVKRTGEKVFLECVQDMDHENMFWYRQDPGLGLRLIYFSYDVKMKEKGDIPEGYSVSREKKERFSLILESASTNQTSMYLCASSLSMGQPSYEQYFGPGTRLTVT.